This T cell receptor (beta chain) was retrieved from a study of shared clonotypes between healthy human individuals. The germline CDR1 and CDR2 sequences are SEHNR and FQNEAQ (reference sequence). The CDR3 loop spans 15 amino acids. V trimming: 2 bases; J trimming: 3 bases; junction bases outside the gene matches: 3. None of the donors, who were healthy HIV-negative adults, had recently had acute infections or vaccinations. Genomic DNA from each subset was divided evenly over several immunoSEQ plates. Using immunoSEQ multiplex PCR, the repertoire was profiled, and TCRdb retains in-frame clones only, with some absent. Of 600,000 to 750,000 clones in the sample, around 72% were seen once.

The chain has TRBV7-9 and TRBJ2-2; 7 bases are a match to TRBD1. The clonotype comes from a woman in her thirties in good health. Sequencing used memory CD4+ T cells sorted from blood. Subset here: CD45RA-negative fraction. DNA for the CDR3: TGTGCCAGCAGCTTACGACAGGGAGACACCGGGGAGCTGTTTTTT. Protein product: CASSLRQGDTGELFF.